The T cell receptor (beta chain) described here comes from a study of T cell changes during pregnancy in multiple sclerosis. TCRdb's table, derived via immunoSEQ multiplex PCR, lists solely in-frame clones and lacks some. The sample has approximately 130,000 clones; around 97% are singletons. The receptor was derived from a female donor with multiple sclerosis, enrolled in a pregnancy study. Specimen: peripheral blood, collected after pregnancy.

This chain's CDR3 is CTSSQGLAGGNMNTEAFF. DNA of the CDR3: TGCACCAGCAGCCAAGGTTTGGCAGGGGGCAACATGAACACTGAAGCTTTCTTT. The chain uses TRBV1 and TRBJ1-1; the listed D gene, TRBD1, was not tested against the DNA. TRBV1 is an annotated pseudogene. This CDR3 contains 18 residues.